This entry lists 8 T cell receptor beta chains sequenced from one sample in a study of glioma-infiltrating T cells. The iRepertoire nested amplicon-rescue multiplex PCR amplified TCR alpha and beta CDR3s from RNA. TCRdb independently ran MiXCR on the multiplex PCR reads; one entry per CDR3 protein. The sample has about 3,400 distinct CDR3 sequences, approximately 86% seen once. Specimen: glioma tissue, nonneoplastic brain tissue, or PBMCs (not recorded which). The receptors shown here come from a human donor with low-grade glioma or glioblastoma, undergoing nonglioma brain surgery, or in good health (not recorded which).

About this clonotype itself: This beta chain is a stray sequence in a library constructed for alpha chains; its clone size is not meaningful. The rearrangement uses TRBV28 and TRBJ2-5; perhaps TRBD2 as D (5 bases). Between the trimmed V and J ends, which lost 6 bases and 7 bases, there was a span of 15 bases. CDR3 size: 13 residues. Per germline, CDR1 MDHEN and CDR2 SYDVKM. The CDR3 DNA sequence: TGTGCCAGCAGAACCGGGCTCCGGGGGACCCAGTACTTC. Protein: CASRTGLRGTQYF. Complete variable domain (other parts from reference TRBV28 and TRBJ2-5): DVKVTQSSRYLVKRTGEKVFLECVQDMDHENMFWYRQDPGLGLRLIYFSYDVKMKEKGDIPEGYSVSREKKERFSLILESASTNQTSMYLCASRTGLRGTQYFGPGTRLLVL.

Regarding this clonotype: This beta chain slipped into a library made for alpha chains as a stray read, so its size is not meaningful. The chain joins TRBV27 to TRBJ2-3; TRBD2 matches at 15 bases. In germline, CDR1 is MNHEY, CDR2 SMNVEV (reference sequence). The CDR3 has 16 residues. V lost 4 bases, J lost 5 bases, and 4 bases stayed unmatched. The CDR3: CASSSRTSGGGDTQYF. CDR3 coding DNA: TGTGCCAGCAGTTCCCGGACTAGCGGGGGGGGAGATACGCAGTATTTT.

This clonotype was counted only a few times. For a library built for alpha chains, this beta chain is a stray read; little rests on its size. The chain couples TRBV20-1 to TRBJ1-1, with D possibly matching TRBD1 (5 bases). Germline assignment: CDR1 DFQATT and CDR2 SNEGSKA (reference sequence). Trimming cost V 6 bases and J 1 base, with 15 bases left between them. The CDR3 length is 14 residues. CDR3 sequence (DNA): TGCAGTGCCGCAGACCGGGGGAGGAACACTGAAGCTTTCTTT. Protein product: CSAADRGRNTEAFF.

This clonotype was seen a single time. A read error may produce the germline difference seen at one junction end. The library was prepared for alpha chains; this beta chain is a stray read, so its frequency means little. V usage is TRBV7-2 and J usage is TRBJ2-1; TRBD1 might be the D (6 bases). The CDR3 is 12 amino acids. Germline loops: CDR1 SGHTA, CDR2 FQGNSA. CDR3 region: CASSYRVNEQLF. The CDR3 DNA follows: TGTGCCAGCAGTTACAGGGTCAATGAGCAGCTCTTC.

On this clonotype: This beta chain is an off-target read within a library intended for alpha chains, so its frequency means little. The chain couples TRBV6-1 to TRBJ2-1, with 7 positions matching TRBD2. Trimming at V came to 10 bases and at J to 9 bases, leaving 15 bases not matched to a gene. The CDR3 sequence is 14 residues long. Per the germline V gene, CDR1 is MNHNS and CDR2 is SASEGT. As DNA, the CDR3 is TGTGCCACCGATTCGACTAGCCCGAGTATTGAGCAGTTCTTC. Its protein is CATDSTSPSIEQFF.

Points on this clonotype: Found in a library prepared for alpha chains, this beta chain is an off-target read, and its abundance has little meaning. The rearrangement joins TRBV28 to TRBJ2-3; D remains ambiguous. V was cut by 3 bases and J by 6 bases, with 4 bases left in between. From germline, CDR1 is MDHEN and CDR2 SYDVKM. The CDR3 covers 11 residues. The CDR3 region is CASSFGDTQYF. DNA of the CDR3: TGTGCCAGCAGTTTCGGGGATACGCAGTATTTT.

Worth noting for this clonotype: This beta chain was picked up by a library intended for alpha chains and is off target, so its count carries little meaning. The chain employs TRBV6-2 or TRBV6-3 and TRBJ2-5; D might be TRBD2 (6 bases). Germline values: CDR1 MNHEY, CDR2 SVGEGT. Trimming removed 5 bases at V and 8 bases at J, with 15 bases between. The CDR3 length is 13 residues. CDR3 amino acids: CASSDLTSPTQYF. The CDR3 DNA reads as TGTGCCAGCAGTGACCTGACTAGTCCAACCCAGTACTTC.

In the case of this clonotype: Being off target in a library aimed at alpha chains, this beta chain has a size of little meaning. The rearrangement joins TRBV6-1 to TRBJ1-2, with TRBD1 identical over 7 bases. This CDR3 is built from 14 residues. The germline CDR1 and CDR2 sequences are MNHNS and SASEGT. V shed 6 bases and J 2 bases; nucleotides not matched to a gene: 6. The CDR3 nucleotides are TGTGCCAGCAGACAACAGGGGTGGAACTATGGCTACACCTTC. Its protein product is CASRQQGWNYGYTF.